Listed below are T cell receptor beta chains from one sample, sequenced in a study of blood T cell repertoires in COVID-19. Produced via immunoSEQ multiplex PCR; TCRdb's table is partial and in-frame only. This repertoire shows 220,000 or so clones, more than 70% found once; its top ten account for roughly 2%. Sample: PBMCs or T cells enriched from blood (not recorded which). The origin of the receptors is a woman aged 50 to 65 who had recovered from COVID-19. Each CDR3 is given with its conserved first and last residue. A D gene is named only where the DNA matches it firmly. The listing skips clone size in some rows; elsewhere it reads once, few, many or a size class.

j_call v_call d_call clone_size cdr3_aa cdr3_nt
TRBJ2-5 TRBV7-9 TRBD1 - CASSTTGPRGTQYF TGTGCCAGCAGCACGACAGGGCCAAGAGGGACCCAGTACTTC
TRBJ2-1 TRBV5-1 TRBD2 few CASSKEGTSVSEQFF TGCGCCAGCAGCAAAGAAGGGACTAGCGTAAGTGAGCAGTTCTTC
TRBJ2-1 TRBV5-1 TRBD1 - CASSPGQGSYNEQFF TGCGCCAGCAGCCCAGGACAGGGCTCCTACAATGAGCAGTTCTTC
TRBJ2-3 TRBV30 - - CASLRALDTQYF TGTGCCTCCTTGAGGGCTTTAGATACGCAGTATTTT
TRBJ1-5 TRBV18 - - CASSPMEAGVLNQPQHF TGTGCCAGCTCACCTATGGAGGCAGGGGTCCTCAATCAGCCCCAGCATTTT
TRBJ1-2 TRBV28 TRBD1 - CASRDRSGGYTF TGTGCCAGCCGGGACAGGTCTGGTGGCTACACCTTC
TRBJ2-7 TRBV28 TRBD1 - CASSFAGQGGEQYF TGTGCCAGCAGTTTCGCAGGACAGGGGGGCGAGCAGTACTTC
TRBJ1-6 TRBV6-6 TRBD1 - CASSRNRGADSPLHF TGTGCCAGCAGTCGAAACAGGGGTGCCGATTCACCCCTCCACTTT
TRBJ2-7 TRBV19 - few CASSWTVNYEQYF TGTGCCAGTAGTTGGACAGTGAACTACGAGCAGTACTTC
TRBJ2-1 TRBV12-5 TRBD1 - CASGLVPGQGVNEQFF TGTGCTAGTGGTTTGGTACCGGGACAGGGGGTTAATGAGCAGTTCTTC
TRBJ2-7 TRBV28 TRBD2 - CASRLSGMVYEQYF TGTGCCAGCAGACTAAGCGGGATGGTCTACGAGCAGTACTTC
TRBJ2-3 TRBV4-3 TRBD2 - CASSQRIAGGSTDTQYF TGCGCCAGCAGCCAGAGAATAGCGGGGGGTAGCACAGATACGCAGTATTTT
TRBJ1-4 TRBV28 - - CASSSRSLNEKLFF TGTGCCAGCAGTTCCCGAAGCCTCAATGAAAAACTGTTTTTT
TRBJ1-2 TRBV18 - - CASSPRDSYGYTF TGTGCCAGCTCACCCCGTGACTCGTATGGCTACACCTTC
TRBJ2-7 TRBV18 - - CASSPIEGKLSYEQYF TGTGCCAGCTCACCCATCGAGGGTAAACTCTCCTACGAGCAGTACTTC
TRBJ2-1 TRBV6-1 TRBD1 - CASSEDRDRGLF TGTGCCAGCAGTGAGGACCGGGACAGGGGGCTCTTC
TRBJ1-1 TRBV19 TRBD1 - CASSMVGTGTGAFF TGTGCCAGTAGTATGGTGGGGACAGGCACGGGAGCTTTCTTT
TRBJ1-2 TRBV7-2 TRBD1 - CASSLETGGLGYGYTF TGTGCCAGCAGCTTAGAGACAGGGGGCCTAGGCTATGGCTACACCTTC
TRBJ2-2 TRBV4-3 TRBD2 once CASSQEEGLGRFGELFF TGCGCCAGCAGCCAAGAGGAGGGACTAGGAAGGTTCGGGGAGCTGTTTTTT
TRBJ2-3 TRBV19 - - CASSPGSSTDTQYF TGTGCCAGTAGTCCCGGGAGTTCGACAGATACGCAGTATTTT
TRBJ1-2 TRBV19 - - CASSIPPANYGYTF TGTGCCAGTAGTATTCCCCCAGCTAACTATGGCTACACCTTC
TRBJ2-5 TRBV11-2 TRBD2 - CASSLAGGAKETQYF TGTGCCAGCAGCTTAGCGGGGGGGGCCAAGGAGACCCAGTACTTC
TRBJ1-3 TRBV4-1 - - CASSQVYGSLGDTIYF TGCGCCAGCAGCCAAGTATACGGGAGCTTGGGCGACACCATATATTTT
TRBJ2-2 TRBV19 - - CASSPYITGELFF TGTGCCAGTAGTCCATACATAACCGGGGAGCTGTTTTTT
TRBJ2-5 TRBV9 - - CASSVSPQETQYF TGTGCCAGCAGCGTGAGTCCCCAAGAGACCCAGTACTTC
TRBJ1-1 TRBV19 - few CASMGQLNTEAFF TGTGCCAGTATGGGGCAGCTGAACACTGAAGCTTTCTTT